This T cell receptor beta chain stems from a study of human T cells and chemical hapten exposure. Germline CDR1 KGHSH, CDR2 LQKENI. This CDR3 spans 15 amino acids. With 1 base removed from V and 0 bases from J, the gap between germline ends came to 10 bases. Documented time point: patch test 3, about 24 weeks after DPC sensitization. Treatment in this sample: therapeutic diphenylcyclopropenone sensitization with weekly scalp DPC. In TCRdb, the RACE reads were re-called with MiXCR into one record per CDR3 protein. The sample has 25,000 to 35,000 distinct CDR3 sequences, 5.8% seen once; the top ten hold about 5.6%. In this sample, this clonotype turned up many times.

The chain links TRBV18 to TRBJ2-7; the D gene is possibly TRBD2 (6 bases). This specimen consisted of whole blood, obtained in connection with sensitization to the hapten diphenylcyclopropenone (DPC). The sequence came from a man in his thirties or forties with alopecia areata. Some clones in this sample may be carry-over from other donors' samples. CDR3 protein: CASSPLAGSSYEQYF. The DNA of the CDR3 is TGTGCCAGCTCACCACTTGCGGGGAGCTCCTACGAGCAGTACTTC. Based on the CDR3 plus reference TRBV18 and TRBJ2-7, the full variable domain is NAGVMQNPRHLVRRRGQEARLRCSPMKGHSHVYWYRQLPEEGLKFMVYLQKENIIDESGMPKERFSAEFPKEGPSILRIQQVVRGDSAAYFCASSPLAGSSYEQYFGPGTRLTVT.